One T cell receptor (beta chain) is described in this entry. The sample comes from a study of blood T cell repertoires in COVID-19. Assay used: immunoSEQ multiplex PCR; TCRdb lists only in-frame clones, some missing. This sample carries a few hundred thousand clones, 85% to 90% of them seen once, and the ten largest clones take 0.65% to 1%. The V gene end was trimmed by 3 bases and the J gene end by 5 bases; junction bases not matched to a gene: 7. CDR1 and CDR2 from the germline V gene are KGHSH and LQKENI. This CDR3 contains 15 residues. The sequenced sample consisted of peripheral blood. The receptor comes from a man aged 18 to 29 with COVID-19, enrolled during active disease. The gene calls are TRBV18 and TRBJ2-3; TRBD1 matches 8 bases. CDR3 sequence: CASSPLDRVGDTQYF. The CDR3 coding sequence is TGTGCCAGCTCACCCTTGGACAGGGTGGGAGATACGCAGTATTTT.